A selection of T cell receptor beta chains follows, all from one sample in a study of PD-L1 blockade in urothelial cancer. The assay was immunoSEQ multiplex PCR, and TCRdb's table has in-frame clones only and misses some. This sample has 45,000 to 55,000 clones; roughly 82% occur once, and the top ten carry roughly 1.4%. The sequencing here drew on PBMCs, taken around atezolizumab (anti-PD-L1) treatment. The receptors originated from a man aged 45-65 years with urothelial cancer. Both conserved end residues are part of each CDR3. D genes are given only for firm matches. Some rows have no size entry. The others give once, few or many, or a class for an expanded clone.

j_gene	v_gene	abundance	d_gene	CDR3nt	CDR3aa
TRBJ1-4	TRBV6-5	.	.	TGTGCCAGCAGTTTCCGGCCTCCGGGGAATGAAAAACTGTTTTTT	CASSFRPPGNEKLFF
TRBJ1-6	TRBV28	.	.	TGTGCCAGCAGTTTACCCCCAACTTCTACAGGGTCACCCCTCCACTTT	CASSLPPTSTGSPLHF
TRBJ2-1	TRBV5-1	few	TRBD2	TGCGCCAGCAGCTCGGGACTAGCGGGAGGTTCGGATGAGCAGTTCTTC	CASSSGLAGGSDEQFF
TRBJ2-7	TRBV28	.	.	TGTGCCAGCCCTCACATGCGGAGCTCCTACGAGCAGTACTTC	CASPHMRSSYEQYF
TRBJ1-2	TRBV15	few	.	TGTGCCACCAGCAGAGGGCGTGGGCTGATAGCTAACTATGGCTACACCTTC	CATSRGRGLIANYGYTF
TRBJ1-2	TRBV30	once	TRBD1	TGTGCCTGGACCTCCGGGACAGAGTATGGCTACACCTTC	CAWTSGTEYGYTF
TRBJ2-6	TRBV19	.	TRBD2	TGTGCCAGTACGCCTTGGCGGGGGGGACCCTCTGGGGCCAACGTCCTGACTTTC	CASTPWRGGPSGANVLTF
TRBJ1-5	TRBV30	once	.	TGTGCCTGGAGTGTTATCGGGACCAGGGGGCCCCAGCATTTT	CAWSVIGTRGPQHF
TRBJ1-3	TRBV5-8	.	.	TGTGCCAGCAGGCAGAGCGGGGAACACACCATATATTTT	CASRQSGEHTIYF
TRBJ2-7	TRBV6-4	few	TRBD2	TGTGCCAGCAGTGAAGCTGCTAGCGGGATTGGGGAGCAGTACTTC	CASSEAASGIGEQYF
TRBJ1-1	TRBV7-9	.	.	TGTGCCAGCAGGTCCCGGGGGACCGATAACACTGAAGCTTTCTTT	CASRSRGTDNTEAFF
TRBJ2-6	TRBV2	.	.	TGTGCCAGCAGGAGGGCCCACTCTGGGGCCAACGTCCTGACTTTC	CASRRAHSGANVLTF
TRBJ2-7	TRBV4-1	.	TRBD1	TGCGCCAGCAGCCAGGACGGAACCGGGACAGTTTACGAGCAGTACTTC	CASSQDGTGTVYEQYF
TRBJ1-1	TRBV7-3	.	.	TGTGCCAGCAGCCCCCGGGTCTTAGGGGACACTGAAGCTTTCTTT	CASSPRVLGDTEAFF
TRBJ2-7	TRBV27	.	.	TGTGCCAGCAGTTTATCCGACGGGGTAGGACGGGCGTCCTACGAGCAGTACTTC	CASSLSDGVGRASYEQYF
TRBJ2-7	TRBV10-3	.	TRBD2	TGTGCCATCGGAGGTCGGGGGGGCTACGAGCAGTACTTC	CAIGGRGGYEQYF
TRBJ1-5	TRBV6-1	.	TRBD1	TGTGCCAGCAGCGCGGGACAGGGCCTCAATCAGCCCCAGCATTTT	CASSAGQGLNQPQHF
TRBJ1-3	TRBV6-5	few	.	TGTGCCAGCAGGGACTACAGTTACTTAGGAAACACCATATATTTT	CASRDYSYLGNTIYF
TRBJ1-5	TRBV2	.	.	TGTGCCAGCAGTGTCCAGGGGCGAGGGCAGCCCCAGCATTTT	CASSVQGRGQPQHF
TRBJ2-5	TRBV11-2	.	.	TGTGCCAGCAGCCTCTCCGGGATGGAGGAGACCCAGTACTTC	CASSLSGMEETQYF
TRBJ1-5	TRBV27	.	.	TGTGCCAGCAGTTTTCCCGATCAGCCCCAGCATTTT	CASSFPDQPQHF
TRBJ2-1	TRBV10-3	.	TRBD2	TGTGCCATCAGTGACCCCAGCGGGGCGGCGGGGAATGAGCAGTTCTTC	CAISDPSGAAGNEQFF
TRBJ2-1	TRBV7-2	.	TRBD2	TGTGCCAGCATTTCGCGACCGTTGAGCGGGAACTACAATGAGCAGTTCTTC	CASISRPLSGNYNEQFF
TRBJ1-6	TRBV19	.	.	TGTGCCAGTAGTATGCAGGGGTTTGCGTCACCCCTCCACTTT	CASSMQGFASPLHF
TRBJ2-1	TRBV5-1	.	TRBD2	TGCGCCAGCAGCCTCGGACTAGCGGGGGGACAGAATGAGCAGTTCTTC	CASSLGLAGGQNEQFF
TRBJ2-7	TRBV6-1	.	TRBD2	TGTGCCAGCAGTCTAAGCGGGGGGGGTTACGAGCAGTACTTC	CASSLSGGGYEQYF
TRBJ2-5	TRBV9	.	.	TGTGCCAGCAGCGCCCATGGGGGGTTAAAAGAGACCCAGTACTTC	CASSAHGGLKETQYF
TRBJ1-5	TRBV5-1	.	.	TGCGCCAGCAGCTTGGAGGGGGGGCATGGCAATCAGCCCCAGCATTTT	CASSLEGGHGNQPQHF
TRBJ1-2	TRBV6-6	.	.	TGTGCCAGCAGTCCCGGCGGCTATGGCTACACCTTC	CASSPGGYGYTF
TRBJ1-2	TRBV10-2	few	TRBD1	TGCGCCAGCAGAGAGGAGGACAGGGGTGCGCGCTACACCTTC	CASREEDRGARYTF
TRBJ1-6	TRBV2	once	.	TGTGCCAGCAGTGAAGGAGGGGGTGGTTCACCCCTCCACTTT	CASSEGGGGSPLHF
TRBJ2-7	TRBV2	once	TRBD2	TGTGCCAGCAGTGAAGGGACTAGTGTCCCCGAGCAGTACTTC	CASSEGTSVPEQYF
TRBJ1-2	TRBV20-1	.	TRBD1	TGCAGTGCCACAGGGGCCTATGGCTACACCTTC	CSATGAYGYTF
TRBJ2-7	TRBV11-2	.	TRBD1	TGTGCCAGCAGCTCGAACAGGGGGGCAGGCGAGCAGTACTTC	CASSSNRGAGEQYF
TRBJ2-1	TRBV4-3	few	.	TGCGCCAGCAGCCAGCAGTTGTGGTCCTACAATGAGCAGTTCTTC	CASSQQLWSYNEQFF
TRBJ2-7	TRBV28	.	.	TGTGCCAGCAGTCTACCTAGTTTCGATGGTTCGTCTGGGGAGCAGTACTTC	CASSLPSFDGSSGEQYF
TRBJ2-4	TRBV7-8	few	.	TGTGCCAGCAGCCCAACGGGGGTTTCTGCCAAAAACATTCAGTACTTC	CASSPTGVSAKNIQYF
TRBJ2-6	TRBV6-5	.	.	TGTGCCAGCAGTTACTCGGCAGGGTCCGGGGCCAACGTCCTGACTTTC	CASSYSAGSGANVLTF
TRBJ1-5	TRBV6-1	.	.	TGTGCCAGCAAGGCGGCTCTGAATCAGCCCCAGCATTTT	CASKAALNQPQHF
TRBJ2-5	TRBV7-2	once	.	TGTGCCAGCAGCTTAGCCGCGGAGACCCAGTACTTC	CASSLAAETQYF
TRBJ2-7	TRBV29-1	.	TRBD1	TGCAGCGTTGAGAAGGAAAGGGGGCAACCTTACGAGCAGTACTTC	CSVEKERGQPYEQYF
TRBJ1-2	TRBV11-2	few	TRBD1	TGTGCCAGCAGTACAGGGGGCGAGGGCTATGGCTACACCTTC	CASSTGGEGYGYTF
TRBJ1-4	TRBV14	few	.	TGTGCCAGCAGCCAAAGTTCCTTGAAAACCAGTGAAAAACTGTTTTTT	CASSQSSLKTSEKLFF
TRBJ2-1	TRBV9	.	.	TGTGCCAGCAGCGTAGAACGCGGAGGGCCCCGGGCCAATGAGCAGTTCTTC	CASSVERGGPRANEQFF
TRBJ1-3	TRBV7-6	.	TRBD1	TGTGCCAGCAGCTTATTCGACAGGGGTCGAAACACCATATATTTT	CASSLFDRGRNTIYF
TRBJ1-5	TRBV6-6	.	.	TGTGCCAGCAGTTACGCGGAAAATCAGCCCCAGCATTTT	CASSYAENQPQHF
TRBJ1-1	TRBV6-5	.	TRBD1	TGTGCCAGCAGTTTCGCAGGGGGGATCACTGAAGCTTTCTTT	CASSFAGGITEAFF
TRBJ2-5	TRBV7-7	.	.	TGTGCCAGCAGTCCAGGGCTCCAAGAGACCCAGTACTTC	CASSPGLQETQYF